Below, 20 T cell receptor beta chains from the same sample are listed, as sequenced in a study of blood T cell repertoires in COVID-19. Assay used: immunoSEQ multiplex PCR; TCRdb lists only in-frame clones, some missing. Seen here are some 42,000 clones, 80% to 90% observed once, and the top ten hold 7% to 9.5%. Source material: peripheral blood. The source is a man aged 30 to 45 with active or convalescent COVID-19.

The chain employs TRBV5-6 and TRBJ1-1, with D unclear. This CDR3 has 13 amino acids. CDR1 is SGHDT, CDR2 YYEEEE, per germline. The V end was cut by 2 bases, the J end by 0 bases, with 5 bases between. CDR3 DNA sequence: TGTGCCAGCAGCTTACGGGTGAACACTGAAGCTTTCTTT. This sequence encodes CASSLRVNTEAFF. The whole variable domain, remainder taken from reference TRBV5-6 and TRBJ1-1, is DAGVTQSPTHLIKTRGQQVTLRCSPKSGHDTVSWYQQALGQGPQFIFQYYEEEERQRGNFPDRFSGHQFPNYSSELNVNALLLGDSALYLCASSLRVNTEAFFGQGTRLTVV.

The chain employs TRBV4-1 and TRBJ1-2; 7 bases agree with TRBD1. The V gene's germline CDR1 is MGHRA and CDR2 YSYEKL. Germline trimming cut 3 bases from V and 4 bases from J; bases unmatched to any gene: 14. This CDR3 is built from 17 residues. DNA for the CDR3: TGCGCCAGCAGCCAGCAAACTAGGGACAGTACGAGCTATGGCTACACCTTC. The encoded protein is CASSQQTRDSTSYGYTF.

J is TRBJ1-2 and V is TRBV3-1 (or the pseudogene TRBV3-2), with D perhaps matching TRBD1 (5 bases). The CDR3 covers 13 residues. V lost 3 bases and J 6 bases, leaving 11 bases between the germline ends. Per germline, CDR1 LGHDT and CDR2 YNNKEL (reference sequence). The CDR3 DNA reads TGTGCCAGCAGCCAGCAGGGTCCCCATGGCTACACCTTC. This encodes CASSQQGPHGYTF.

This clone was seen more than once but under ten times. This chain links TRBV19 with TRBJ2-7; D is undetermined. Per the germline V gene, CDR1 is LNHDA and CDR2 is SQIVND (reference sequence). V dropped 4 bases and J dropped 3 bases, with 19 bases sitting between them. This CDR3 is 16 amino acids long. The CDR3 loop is CASSNSLQVNSYEQYF. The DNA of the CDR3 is TGTGCCAGTAGTAACTCCCTCCAGGTCAACAGCTACGAGCAGTACTTC.

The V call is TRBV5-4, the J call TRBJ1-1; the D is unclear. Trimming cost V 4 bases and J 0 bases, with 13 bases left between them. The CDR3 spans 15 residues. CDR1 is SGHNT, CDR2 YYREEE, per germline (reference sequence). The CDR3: CASSPGLRMNTEAFF. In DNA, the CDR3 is TGTGCCAGCAGCCCAGGATTGAGAATGAACACTGAAGCTTTCTTT.

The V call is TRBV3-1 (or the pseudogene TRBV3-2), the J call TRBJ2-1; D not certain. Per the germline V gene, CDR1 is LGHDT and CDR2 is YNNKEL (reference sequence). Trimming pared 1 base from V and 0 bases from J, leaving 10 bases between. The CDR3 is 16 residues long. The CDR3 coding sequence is TGTGCCAGCAGCCAAGCTCCAGCGCCCTCCTACAATGAGCAGTTCTTC. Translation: CASSQAPAPSYNEQFF.

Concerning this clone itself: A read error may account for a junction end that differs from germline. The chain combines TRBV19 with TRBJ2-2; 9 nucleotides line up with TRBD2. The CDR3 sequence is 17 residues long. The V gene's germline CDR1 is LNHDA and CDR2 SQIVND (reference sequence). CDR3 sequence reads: CASSLDPGLAFTGELFF. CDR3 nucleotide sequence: TGTGCCAGTAGTCTAGATCCGGGACTAGCATTCACCGGGGAGCTGTTTTTT.

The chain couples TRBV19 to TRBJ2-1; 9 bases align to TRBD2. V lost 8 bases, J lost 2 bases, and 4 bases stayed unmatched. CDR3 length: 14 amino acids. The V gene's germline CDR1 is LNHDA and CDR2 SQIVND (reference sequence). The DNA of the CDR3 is TGTGCCAGTTCAGCGGGAGGTACCTACAATGAGCAGTTCTTC. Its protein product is CASSAGGTYNEQFF.

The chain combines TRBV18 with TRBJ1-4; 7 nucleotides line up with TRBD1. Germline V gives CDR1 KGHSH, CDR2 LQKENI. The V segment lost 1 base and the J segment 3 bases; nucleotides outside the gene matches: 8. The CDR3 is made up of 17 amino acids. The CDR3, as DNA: TGTGCCAGCTCACCACGGGACAGTAAATCTGCTAATGAAAAACTGTTTTTT. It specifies CASSPRDSKSANEKLFF.

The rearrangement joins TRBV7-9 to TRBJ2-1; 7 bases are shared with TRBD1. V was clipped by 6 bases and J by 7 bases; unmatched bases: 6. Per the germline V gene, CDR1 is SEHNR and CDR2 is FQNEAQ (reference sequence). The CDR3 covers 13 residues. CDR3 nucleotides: TGTGCCAGCAGAAGTACAGGGGTAAATGAGCAGTTCTTC. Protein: CASRSTGVNEQFF.

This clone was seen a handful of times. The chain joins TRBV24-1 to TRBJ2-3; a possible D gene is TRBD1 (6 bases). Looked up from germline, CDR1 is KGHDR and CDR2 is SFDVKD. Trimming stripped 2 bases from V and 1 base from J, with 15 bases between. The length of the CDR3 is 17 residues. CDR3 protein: CATSDYPRTERTDTQYF. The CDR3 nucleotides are TGTGCCACCAGTGATTACCCCCGGACAGAGCGCACAGATACGCAGTATTTT.

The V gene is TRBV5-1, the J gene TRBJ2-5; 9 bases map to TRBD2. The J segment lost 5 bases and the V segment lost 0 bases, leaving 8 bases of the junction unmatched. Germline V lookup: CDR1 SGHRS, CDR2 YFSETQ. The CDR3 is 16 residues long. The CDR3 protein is CASSLDASGVYETQYF. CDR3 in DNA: TGCGCCAGCAGCTTGGATGCTAGCGGGGTATATGAGACCCAGTACTTC. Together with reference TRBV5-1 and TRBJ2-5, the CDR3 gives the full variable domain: KAGVTQTPRYLIKTRGQQVTLSCSPISGHRSVSWYQQTPGQGLQFLFEYFSETQRNKGNFPGRFSGRQFSNSRSEMNVSTLELGDSALYLCASSLDASGVYETQYFGPGTRLLVL.

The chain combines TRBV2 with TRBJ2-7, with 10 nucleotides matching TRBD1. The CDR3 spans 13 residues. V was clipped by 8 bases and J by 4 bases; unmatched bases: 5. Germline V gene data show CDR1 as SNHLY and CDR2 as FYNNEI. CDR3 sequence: CASLGGQGYEQYF. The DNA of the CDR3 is TGTGCCAGCCTGGGGGGACAGGGGTACGAGCAGTACTTC.

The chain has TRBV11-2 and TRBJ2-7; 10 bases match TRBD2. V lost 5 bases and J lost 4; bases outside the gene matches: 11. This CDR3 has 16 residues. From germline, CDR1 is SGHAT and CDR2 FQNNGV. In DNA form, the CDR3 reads TGTGCCAGCAGCCCGCTAGCGGGAGCCGCTCCTTACGAGCAGTACGTC. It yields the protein CASSPLAGAAPYEQYV.

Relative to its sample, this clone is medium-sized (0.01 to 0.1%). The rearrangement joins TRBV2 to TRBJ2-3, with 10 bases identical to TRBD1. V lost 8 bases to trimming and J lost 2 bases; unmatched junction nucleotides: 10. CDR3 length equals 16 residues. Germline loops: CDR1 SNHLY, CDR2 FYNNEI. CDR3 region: CASEWDRGSITDTQYF. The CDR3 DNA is TGTGCCAGCGAATGGGACAGGGGCTCAATCACAGATACGCAGTATTTT.

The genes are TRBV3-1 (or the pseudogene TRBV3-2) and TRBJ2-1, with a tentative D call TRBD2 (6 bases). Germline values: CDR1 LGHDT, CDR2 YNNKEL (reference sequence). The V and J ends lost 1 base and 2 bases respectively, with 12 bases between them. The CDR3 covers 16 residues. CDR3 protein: CASSQVGPGAYNEQFF. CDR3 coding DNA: TGTGCCAGCAGCCAAGTAGGGCCGGGGGCCTACAATGAGCAGTTCTTC.

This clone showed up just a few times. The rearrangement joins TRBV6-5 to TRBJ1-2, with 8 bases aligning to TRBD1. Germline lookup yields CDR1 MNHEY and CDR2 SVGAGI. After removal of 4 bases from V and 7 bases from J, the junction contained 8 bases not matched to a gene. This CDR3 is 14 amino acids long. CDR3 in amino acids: CASSSGGAGAGYTF. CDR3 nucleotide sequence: TGTGCCAGCAGTTCAGGGGGCGCGGGGGCTGGCTACACCTTC.

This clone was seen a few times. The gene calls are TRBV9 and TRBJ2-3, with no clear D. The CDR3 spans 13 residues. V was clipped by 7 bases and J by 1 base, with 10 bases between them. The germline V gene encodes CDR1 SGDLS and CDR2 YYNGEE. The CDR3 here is CASGSLGTDTQYF. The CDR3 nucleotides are TGTGCCAGCGGGTCTCTAGGCACAGATACGCAGTATTTT.

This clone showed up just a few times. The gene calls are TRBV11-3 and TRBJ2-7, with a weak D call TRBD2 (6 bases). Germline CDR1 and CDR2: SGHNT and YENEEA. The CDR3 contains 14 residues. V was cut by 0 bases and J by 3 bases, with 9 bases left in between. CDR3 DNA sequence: TGTGCCAGCAGCTTAGAGGGTAGCGGCTACGAGCAGTACGTC. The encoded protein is CASSLEGSGYEQYV.

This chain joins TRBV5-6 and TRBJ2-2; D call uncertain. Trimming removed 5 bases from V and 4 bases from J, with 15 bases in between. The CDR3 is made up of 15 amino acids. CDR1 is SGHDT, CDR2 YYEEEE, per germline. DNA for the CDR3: TGTGCCAGCAGTGCTTGGTCCTATTCCACCGGGGAGCTGTTTTTT. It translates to CASSAWSYSTGELFF.